Below, 30 T cell receptor beta chains from the same sample are listed, as sequenced in a study of beta chain features in type 1 diabetes. Expressed TCRB transcripts were sequenced because the entire RNA isolate underwent reverse transcription. The table came from immunoSEQ multiplex PCR; TCRdb's copy has only in-frame clones and leaves some out. Of approximately 340,000 clones listed, roughly 15% are singletons. Source material: naive CD4+ T cells from blood. The receptors originated from a woman younger than 30 in good health.

This clone was recorded a few times. This chain joins TRBV29-1 and TRBJ2-2; maybe TRBD2 (6 bases). Germline V gene data show CDR1 as SQVTM and CDR2 as ANQGSEA. Trimming pared 4 bases from V and 0 bases from J, leaving 15 bases between. The CDR3 runs to 16 residues. CDR3 sequence reads: CSVGASAIPNTGELFF. The CDR3 coding sequence is TGCAGCGTTGGGGCTAGCGCCATCCCGAACACCGGGGAGCTGTTTTTT.

The genes are TRBV29-1 and TRBJ1-1, with D perhaps matching TRBD1 (5 bases). Per the germline V gene, CDR1 is SQVTM and CDR2 is ANQGSEA. The germline V and J ends were trimmed by 3 bases and 4 bases, with 9 bases remaining between them. The CDR3 contains 12 residues. CDR3: CSVDGRGTEAFF. The CDR3, as DNA: TGCAGCGTTGACGGGAGGGGCACTGAAGCTTTCTTT. Together with reference TRBV29-1 and TRBJ1-1, the CDR3 gives the full variable domain: SAVISQKPSRDICQRGTSLTIQCQVDSQVTMMFWYRQQPGQSLTLIATANQGSEATYESGFVIDKFPISRPNLTFSTLTVSNMSPEDSSIYLCSVDGRGTEAFFGQGTRLTVV.

This clone was counted only a few times. J is TRBJ2-1 and V is TRBV9, with D maybe TRBD2 (5 bases). The CDR3 is 17 amino acids. Germline CDR1 and CDR2: SGDLS and YYNGEE. V shed 7 bases and J shed 7 bases, with 27 bases lying between them. The CDR3 protein is CASAATVMGSSRNEQFF. The CDR3 DNA follows: TGTGCCAGCGCGGCCACAGTTATGGGGAGTTCCCGGAATGAGCAGTTCTTC.

The sample holds a few counts of this clone. This chain joins TRBV5-1 and TRBJ1-2, with a tentative D call TRBD1 (5 bases). The CDR3 contains 14 residues. Germline CDR1 reads SGHRS; CDR2 reads YFSETQ. Trimming left V 1 base short and J 4 bases short, with 11 bases between. In nucleotides, the CDR3 is TGCGCCAGCAGCTTGCCAGGGAAAGGCTATGGCTACACCTTC. This sequence encodes CASSLPGKGYGYTF.

The table lists this clone with a few counts. Distinct nucleotide sequences in the sample also encode this CDR3. The V gene is TRBV5-1, the J gene TRBJ2-5, with 8 nucleotides matching TRBD1. Germline values: CDR1 SGHRS, CDR2 YFSETQ. The CDR3 covers 14 residues. The V gene end was trimmed by 3 bases and the J gene end by 1 base; junction bases not matched to a gene: 2. The CDR3 DNA sequence: TGCGCCAGCAGCTCTGGACAGGGCCAAGAGACCCAGTACTTC. Its translation: CASSSGQGQETQYF.

The chain employs TRBV7-3 and TRBJ1-2; 8 nucleotides agree with TRBD1. The V segment lost 3 bases and the J segment 7 bases; nucleotides outside the gene matches: 16. This CDR3 is 17 amino acids long. Germline-derived CDR1 and CDR2 are SGHTA and FQGTGA. The CDR3 protein is CASSFAPETGAGSGYTF. For the CDR3, the DNA is TGTGCCAGCAGCTTTGCTCCAGAGACAGGGGCGGGCAGTGGCTACACCTTC. Variable domain in full (rest from reference TRBV7-3 and TRBJ1-2): GAGVSQTPSNKVTEKGKYVELRCDPISGHTALYWYRQSLGQGPEFLIYFQGTGAADDSGLPNDRFFAVRPEGSVSTLKIQRTERGDSAVYLCASSFAPETGAGSGYTFGSGTRLTVV.

The chain joins TRBV11-3 to TRBJ1-5; the D is unclear. The CDR3 is 15 residues long. V gave up 6 bases and J gave up 0 bases, with 12 bases separating them. Germline lookup yields CDR1 SGHNT and CDR2 YENEEA. The CDR3 sequence: CASSPTQASNQPQHF. In DNA form, the CDR3 reads TGTGCCAGCAGTCCGACCCAGGCTAGCAATCAGCCCCAGCATTTT.

This chain uses TRBV19 with TRBJ2-7, with a possible D match to TRBD1 (6 bases). V was shortened by 5 bases and J by 3 bases, with 14 bases between the two germline ends. This CDR3 contains 14 residues. Germline values: CDR1 LNHDA, CDR2 SQIVND (reference sequence). CDR3 region: CASSPGTRHYEQYF. The CDR3 DNA sequence: TGTGCCAGTAGTCCGGGGACACGGCACTACGAGCAGTACTTC.

The V gene is TRBV7-9, the J gene TRBJ2-1; possible D gene TRBD2, 6 bases. CDR1 and CDR2 from the germline V gene are SEHNR and FQNEAQ (reference sequence). V lost 4 bases to trimming and J lost 0 bases, with 16 bases between them. The CDR3 sequence is 17 residues long. The CDR3 loop reads CASSSPLRRDSYNEQFF. CDR3 nucleotides: TGTGCCAGCAGCTCCCCGTTGAGGAGGGACTCCTACAATGAGCAGTTCTTC.

This clone was observed a few times. V and J are TRBV7-2 and TRBJ2-7; D not resolved. V gave up 0 bases and J gave up 6 bases, with 15 bases separating them. The germline V gene has CDR1 SGHTA and CDR2 FQGNSA. The CDR3 totals 15 residues. The DNA of the CDR3 is TGTGCCAGCAGCTTAGCCGCGAATAGTGTCTCCGAGCAGTACTTC. Residues: CASSLAANSVSEQYF.

This clone came up a few times. This chain links TRBV30 with TRBJ2-7; D unresolved. The CDR3 runs to 13 residues. Germline V CDR1 and CDR2: GTSNPN, SVGIG (reference sequence). Trimming cost V 7 bases and J 0 bases, with 13 bases left between them. The CDR3 sequence: CAFQRVSSYEQYF. CDR3 bases: TGTGCCTTCCAGCGCGTGAGCTCCTACGAGCAGTACTTC.

This clone was detected only once. The chain combines TRBV27 with TRBJ2-7; 10 bases match TRBD2. This CDR3 is 18 amino acids long. The J segment lost 4 bases and the V segment lost 5 bases, leaving 17 bases of the junction unmatched. The germline V gene encodes CDR1 MNHEY and CDR2 SMNVEV (reference sequence). Here the CDR3 reads CASSPTSGRAGARYEQYF. The CDR3 region has the DNA TGTGCCAGCAGTCCTACGAGCGGGAGGGCAGGAGCCCGTTACGAGCAGTACTTC.

This clone came up a few times. The chain has TRBV29-1 and TRBJ2-1; 11 positions match TRBD2. CDR1 and CDR2 (germline): SQVTM, ANQGSEA. This CDR3 contains 14 residues. V gave up 7 bases and J gave up 3 bases; unmatched junction bases: 5. The CDR3 protein is CSAAGTSGYNEQFF. CDR3 sequence (DNA): TGCAGCGCTGCCGGGACTAGCGGCTACAATGAGCAGTTCTTC.

The chain is built from TRBV28 and TRBJ2-7, with 7 bases aligning to TRBD1. J was trimmed by 6 bases and V by 3 bases; bases with no gene match: 11. Germline V CDR1 and CDR2: MDHEN, SYDVKM. The CDR3 has 15 amino acids. CDR3 residues: CASSFFSKGAGEQYF. The CDR3 nucleotides read TGTGCCAGCAGTTTTTTTTCGAAGGGGGCAGGCGAGCAGTACTTC.

The genes are TRBV28 and TRBJ2-1; possibly TRBD2 for D (6 bases). CDR3 size: 13 residues. V lost 8 bases and J lost 3, with 11 bases in between. In germline, CDR1 is MDHEN, CDR2 SYDVKM. The CDR3 DNA is TGTGCCAGCCTCCGGACTAACTACAATGAGCAGTTCTTC. It is translated as CASLRTNYNEQFF.

This rearrangement joins TRBV30 to TRBJ2-5; 14 bases are a match to TRBD2. The germline gives CDR1 GTSNPN, CDR2 SVGIG (reference sequence). The CDR3 sequence is 16 residues long. Trimming removed 4 bases from V and 2 bases from J; junction bases left unmatched: 6. Here the CDR3 reads CAWKWGTSGSQETQYF. DNA of the CDR3: TGTGCCTGGAAATGGGGGACTAGCGGGAGTCAAGAGACCCAGTACTTC. The variable domain in full, with the rest retrieved from reference TRBV30 and TRBJ2-5, is SQTIHQWPATLVQPVGSPLSLECTVEGTSNPNLYWYRQAAGRGLQLLFYSVGIGQISSEVPQNLSASRPQDRQFILSSKKLLLSDSGFYLCAWKWGTSGSQETQYFGPGTRLLVL.

This clone occurred a few times. The chain carries TRBV10-3 and TRBJ1-2; 7 positions match TRBD1. The CDR3 consists of 12 residues. Germline CDR1 reads ENHRY; CDR2 reads SYGVKD. V gave up 6 bases and J gave up 8 bases; unmatched junction bases: 6. The CDR3 sequence is CAIRDRRNGYTF. The CDR3 coding sequence is TGTGCCATCAGGGACAGGAGGAACGGCTACACCTTC.

V is TRBV6-5 and J is TRBJ1-4; the D gene is possibly TRBD1 (5 bases). The V end lost 0 bases, the J end lost 0 bases, and 8 bases lay between the germline ends. In germline, CDR1 is MNHEY, CDR2 SVGAGI. The CDR3 covers 16 residues. This chain's CDR3 is CASSYSRGTTNEKLFF. The CDR3 DNA is TGTGCCAGCAGTTACTCAAGGGGAACAACTAATGAAAAACTGTTTTTT.

This clone was detected a few times. J is TRBJ2-3 and V is TRBV9; TRBD2 matches at 10 bases. The CDR3 is made up of 15 amino acids. The trim removed 0 bases at V and 4 bases at J, leaving 2 bases unmatched. Germline V gene sequence: CDR1 SGDLS, CDR2 YYNGEE. The CDR3 bases are TGTGCCAGCAGCGTAGCTAGCGGGAGTTCAGATACGCAGTATTTT. Translating gives CASSVASGSSDTQYF.

The CDR3 reads CASSSLTPDSYYEQYF. The CDR3 DNA reads TGTGCCAGCAGTTCCCTGACCCCGGACTCATACTACGAGCAGTACTTC. The chain recombines TRBV28 with TRBJ2-7; maybe TRBD2 (5 bases). The CDR3 contains 16 residues. V was trimmed by 4 bases and J by 3 bases, leaving 19 bases between them. The germline V gene has CDR1 MDHEN and CDR2 SYDVKM.

This clone has only a few counts. The gene calls are TRBV29-1 and TRBJ2-7; D uncertain. V was cut by 1 base and J by 2 bases, with 9 bases left in between. This CDR3 contains 13 residues. Germline CDR1 reads SQVTM; CDR2 reads ANQGSEA. CDR3 residues: CSVEGDSTYEQYF. The CDR3 DNA follows: TGCAGCGTTGAAGGCGACTCCACCTACGAGCAGTACTTC.

This clone was detected only a few times. This rearrangement joins TRBV30 to TRBJ2-2; D perhaps matches TRBD1 (6 bases). The V and J ends lost 6 bases and 4 bases respectively, with 12 bases between them. The germline CDR1 and CDR2 sequences are GTSNPN and SVGIG (reference sequence). The CDR3 is 13 residues long. The CDR3 is CACYRDPTGELFF. The CDR3 region has the DNA TGTGCCTGTTACAGGGATCCCACCGGGGAGCTGTTTTTT.

The chain recombines TRBV5-1 with TRBJ2-3; no reliable D call. V was trimmed by 3 bases and J by 7 bases, leaving 15 bases between them. The germline V gene has CDR1 SGHRS and CDR2 YFSETQ. The CDR3 consists of 14 residues. The CDR3 nucleotides read TGCGCCAGCAGCTCAGTTACAGTTCCCAATACGCAGTATTTT. Amino acid sequence: CASSSVTVPNTQYF.

The CDR3 region has the DNA TGTGCCTGGAGTCCTACCCGAGGGGGACCGAACACTGAAGCTTTCTTT. Its translation is CAWSPTRGGPNTEAFF. The chain joins TRBV30 to TRBJ1-1, with a tentative D call TRBD1 (6 bases). Deletions cut 2 bases from V and 1 base from J, with 17 bases between. Germline CDR1 reads GTSNPN; CDR2 reads SVGIG (reference sequence). The length of the CDR3 is 16 residues.

The J gene is TRBJ2-1, the V gene TRBV7-3; TRBD2 matches at 9 bases. This CDR3 is built from 16 residues. In germline, CDR1 is SGHTA, CDR2 FQGTGA. Unmatched junction bases numbered 10, after V lost 5 bases and J lost 5 bases. This CDR3 is CASSLRGPSGNNEQFF. For the CDR3, the DNA is TGTGCCAGCAGCCTCAGAGGGCCTAGCGGGAACAATGAGCAGTTCTTC.

The chain recombines TRBV12-2 with TRBJ1-4; the D call TRBD1 from the table was never checked on the DNA. TRBV12-2 is a documented pseudogene. The CDR3 contains 16 residues. CDR3 residues: CASRLARTGANEKLFF. The CDR3 region has the DNA TGTGCAAGTCGCTTAGCCAGGACAGGGGCTAATGAAAAACTGTTTTTT.

The V and J genes are TRBV30 and TRBJ2-4; tentative D call: TRBD1 (5 bases). The CDR3 has 11 residues. Looked up from germline, CDR1 is GTSNPN and CDR2 is SVGIG (reference sequence). V lost 3 bases to trimming and J lost 7 bases, with 7 bases between them. In DNA form, the CDR3 reads TGTGCCTGGAGGGGGCCGAACATTCAGTACTTC. Its translation: CAWRGPNIQYF.

This rearrangement joins TRBV11-2 to TRBJ1-2; D remains unclear. Trimming took off 5 bases at V and 5 bases at J, with 18 bases between the two ends. This CDR3 contains 15 residues. Germline assignment: CDR1 SGHAT and CDR2 FQNNGV. The CDR3 reads CASSPEIGNRYGYTF. The CDR3 nucleotides are TGTGCCAGCAGCCCGGAAATCGGGAACCGTTATGGCTACACCTTC.

This clone showed up just a few times. The chain couples TRBV15 to TRBJ2-7; D is ambiguous. CDR1 LNHNV and CDR2 YYDKDF come from the germline V gene (reference sequence). V was cut by 1 base and J by 3 bases, with 4 bases left in between. The CDR3 spans 12 residues. CDR3 nucleotide sequence: TGTGCCACCAGCAGAGTTTACTACGAGCAGTACTTC. It is translated as CATSRVYYEQYF.

This clone was detected a few times. The chain is built from TRBV7-6 and TRBJ2-7, with a tentative D call TRBD2 (6 bases). Trimming left V 5 bases short and J 0 bases short, with 11 bases between. The V gene's germline CDR1 is SGHVS and CDR2 FNYEAQ. The CDR3 has 14 amino acids. CDR3 sequence: CASSLPGSSYEQYF. CDR3 sequence (DNA): TGTGCCAGCAGCCTCCCCGGGAGCTCCTACGAGCAGTACTTC. The full variable domain, with the rest looked up from reference TRBV7-6 and TRBJ2-7, is GAGVSQSPRYKVTKRGQDVALRCDPISGHVSLYWYRQALGQGPEFLTYFNYEAQQDKSGLPNDRFSAERPEGSISTLTIQRTEQRDSAMYRCASSLPGSSYEQYFGPGTRLTVT.